Below, 5 T cell receptor beta chains from the same sample are listed, as sequenced in a study of tumor-infiltrating lymphocytes in localized non-small cell lung cancer. This table comes from immunoSEQ multiplex PCR, and its TCRdb copy is limited to in-frame clones, with some not included. The table lists roughly 25,000 clones, just under 70% of them singletons. Material for sequencing was lung tumor tissue. The receptor set was obtained from a human donor with non-small cell lung cancer.

This rearrangement joins TRBV4-3 to TRBJ2-3, with TRBD2 identical over 13 bases. This CDR3 comprises 17 residues. The V segment lost 0 bases and the J segment 6 bases; nucleotides outside the gene matches: 6. The germline V gene encodes CDR1 LGHNA and CDR2 YSLEER. In nucleotides, the CDR3 is TGCGCCAGCAGCCAAGATTCACTAGCGGGAGGGGGGGATACGCAGTATTTT. The encoded protein is CASSQDSLAGGGDTQYF.

The gene calls are TRBV19 and TRBJ1-5; weak D call: TRBD1 (5 bases). V shed 5 bases and J shed 2 bases, with 16 bases lying between them. This CDR3 comprises 16 residues. Germline lookup yields CDR1 LNHDA and CDR2 SQIVND (reference sequence). CDR3 residues: CASSSRQLSGNQPQHF. The CDR3 DNA sequence: TGTGCCAGTAGTTCACGACAGCTCTCTGGCAATCAGCCCCAGCATTTT.

The V gene is TRBV7-9, the J gene TRBJ2-1; 11 positions match TRBD2. In germline, CDR1 is SEHNR, CDR2 FQNEAQ (reference sequence). V was clipped by 4 bases and J by 0 bases; unmatched bases: 8. CDR3 length: 18 amino acids. As DNA, the CDR3 is TGTGCCAGCAGCTCCACTACCACTAGCGGGAGCTCCTACAATGAGCAGTTCTTC. Protein: CASSSTTTSGSSYNEQFF.

This chain links TRBV7-9 with TRBJ1-5; D ambiguous. The CDR3 has 14 residues. The germline CDR1 and CDR2 sequences are SEHNR and FQNEAQ (reference sequence). Trimming pared 5 bases from V and 3 bases from J, leaving 11 bases between. CDR3: CASSHTGLNQPQHF. CDR3 coding DNA: TGTGCCAGCAGCCATACGGGCCTCAATCAGCCCCAGCATTTT.

The chain uses TRBV6-6 and TRBJ2-5; D remains ambiguous. V dropped 0 bases and J dropped 4 bases, with 12 bases sitting between them. Germline V gives CDR1 MNHNY, CDR2 SVGAGI (reference sequence). This CDR3 is built from 15 residues. The CDR3 sequence is CASSYSAPGRETQYF. In nucleotides, the CDR3 is TGTGCCAGCAGTTACTCGGCTCCGGGCCGAGAGACCCAGTACTTC.